This T cell receptor beta chain was sequenced for a study of CD4 and CD8 cells across lung adenocarcinoma regions. TCRdb analysed the PCR reads with MiXCR anew, one entry per CDR3 protein. The sample lists tens of thousands of distinct CDR3 sequences, around 50% seen once, with about half in the top ten. This clonotype was found many times. The patients had localized lung adenocarcinoma, a non-small cell subtype. This CDR3 region has 14 residues. CDR1 MNHNS and CDR2 SASEGT come from the germline V gene. This TCR derives from a male donor with lung adenocarcinoma. The CD4 and CD8 labels of this study may be unreliable. The genes are TRBV6-1 and TRBJ2-1, with 8 bases fitting TRBD1. Gene TRBJ2-7 matches the end of the DNA better, so the J call may be wrong. The specimen sequenced was CD8+ T cells from the center of a lung tumor. The CDR3 DNA reads TGTGCCAGCAGTGAGGACAGGGCGCGGGATGAGCAGTACTTC. Translation: CASSEDRARDEQYF.